The 32 T cell receptor beta chains given below trace back to one sample, sequenced in a study of beta chain features in type 1 diabetes. The antigens for these receptors are not known. All of the isolated RNA was reverse transcribed, so expressed TCRB transcripts were sequenced. Data came from immunoSEQ multiplex PCR; TCRdb stores just in-frame clones and leaves some out. The data contain more than 250,000 clones, approximately 25% of them singletons. General study points: TCRB CDR3s from Type 1 diabetes patients were moderately but significantly shorter in all four CD4+ subsets.

Sequencing was performed on naive CD4+ T cells from blood. The receptors derive from a woman aged 30 to 39 with type 1 diabetes.

The chain combines TRBV30 with TRBJ2-1, with D tentatively TRBD2 (6 bases). V dropped 3 bases and J dropped 8 bases, with 17 bases sitting between them. This CDR3 spans 14 amino acids. Germline CDR1 and CDR2: GTSNPN and SVGIG (reference sequence). The chain's CDR3 is CAWSRDGSWDEQFF. In nucleotides, the CDR3 is TGTGCCTGGAGCCGGGACGGGAGTTGGGATGAGCAGTTCTTC.

This clone was observed a few times. The chain employs TRBV28 and TRBJ1-2, with TRBD1 matching 7 bases. This CDR3 comprises 14 residues. Losses at the gene ends were 5 bases for V and 3 bases for J; bases not matched to a gene: 6. Germline V gene data show CDR1 as MDHEN and CDR2 as SYDVKM. The CDR3 DNA follows: TGTGCCAGCAGTACCCGACAGGGCTACTATGGCTACACCTTC. Amino acid sequence: CASSTRQGYYGYTF.

This clone was observed a few times. V is TRBV23-1 and J is TRBJ2-3; 7 bases map to TRBD2. TRBV23-1 is an open reading frame whose function is uncertain. After removal of 7 bases from V and 4 bases from J, the junction contained 5 bases not matched to a gene. The CDR3 is 13 residues long. In nucleotides, the CDR3 is TGCGCCAGCAATCAGGGAGGGGCAGATACGCAGTATTTT. This gives the protein CASNQGGADTQYF.

Only a few counts were recorded for this clone. The chain combines TRBV6-6 with TRBJ1-1, with 10 bases fitting TRBD1. The germline V gene encodes CDR1 MNHNY and CDR2 SVGAGI (reference sequence). This CDR3 is 14 amino acids long. V lost 7 bases and J lost 5; bases outside the gene matches: 7. This chain's CDR3 is CASTWTGGGTEAFF. The CDR3 nucleotides read TGTGCCAGCACCTGGACAGGGGGTGGTACTGAAGCTTTCTTT.

Notes on this clone: The junction and the germline gene differ at one end; a read error may be behind it. The rearrangement joins TRBV7-9 to TRBJ2-7; D gene uncertain. The germline CDR1 and CDR2 sequences are SEHNR and FQNEAQ (reference sequence). This CDR3 has 11 amino acids. The CDR3 loop reads CASSLRTSLHF. The CDR3 coding sequence is TGTGCCAGCAGCCTACGTACCTCTCTTCATTTC.

This chain uses TRBV6-4 with TRBJ1-1; D uncertain. V was clipped by 5 bases and J by 0 bases, with 16 bases between them. Germline-derived CDR1 and CDR2 are MRHNA and SNTAGT. The length of the CDR3 is 16 residues. Here the CDR3 DNA reads TGTGCCAGCAGTTCGAACCCGACAATACTGAACACTGAAGCTTTCTTT. This sequence encodes CASSSNPTILNTEAFF.

V is TRBV27 and J is TRBJ2-4; TRBD2 matches at 9 bases. The ends lost 4 bases at V and 7 bases at J; junction bases unmatched: 14. Per germline, CDR1 MNHEY and CDR2 SMNVEV (reference sequence). The CDR3 totals 17 residues. The CDR3 loop reads CASSWTGPSGNVNIQYF. DNA of the CDR3: TGTGCCAGCAGTTGGACGGGGCCTAGCGGGAATGTGAACATTCAGTACTTC.

This clone was seen a few times. This chain uses TRBV28 with TRBJ1-1; possible D gene TRBD1, 5 bases. CDR1 and CDR2 (germline): MDHEN, SYDVKM. The ends were cut back, 5 bases at V and 1 base at J, with 14 bases in the middle. This CDR3 comprises 15 residues. CDR3 loop: CASSPLGLTNTEAFF. The CDR3 bases are TGTGCCAGCAGTCCCCTGGGACTCACGAACACTGAAGCTTTCTTT.

In this sample, this clone turned up a few times. The rearrangement joins TRBV2 to TRBJ2-7; D unresolved. V shed 3 bases and J shed 3 bases, with 6 bases lying between them. The CDR3 covers 12 residues. Germline V gene lookup returns CDR1 SNHLY and CDR2 FYNNEI. The CDR3 DNA follows: TGTGCCAGCAGTGATCTATTCTACGAGCAGTACTTC. Translated: CASSDLFYEQYF.

This clone was detected a few times. The chain is built from TRBV29-1 and TRBJ2-3; the match to TRBD1 covers 9 bases. V gave up 5 bases and J gave up 6 bases; unmatched junction bases: 6. The CDR3 spans 13 residues. The germline gives CDR1 SQVTM, CDR2 ANQGSEA. The CDR3 sequence is CSVTGTGPDTQYF. The CDR3 region has the DNA TGCAGCGTTACCGGGACAGGGCCCGATACGCAGTATTTT.

This clone was seen a handful of times. This chain connects TRBV7-2 to TRBJ1-1; D not certain. The CDR3 length is 14 residues. Germline V gene data show CDR1 as SGHTA and CDR2 as FQGNSA. Between the trimmed V and J ends, which lost 1 base and 3 bases, there was a span of 9 bases. The CDR3 here is CASSLGWTYTEAFF. The CDR3 DNA is TGTGCCAGCAGCTTAGGGTGGACTTACACTGAAGCTTTCTTT.

This clone has only a few counts. The chain employs TRBV18 and TRBJ2-1, with TRBD2 identical over 10 bases. CDR1 KGHSH and CDR2 LQKENI come from the germline V gene. The CDR3 is 15 amino acids. V lost 2 bases to trimming and J lost 6 bases; unmatched junction nucleotides: 4. The DNA for the CDR3 is TGTGCCAGCTCACCATCGCGACTAGCGGGCAATGAGCAGTTCTTC. This encodes CASSPSRLAGNEQFF.

This clone came up a few times. The V call is TRBV4-1, the J call TRBJ2-4; TRBD1 might be the D (7 bases). V was pared by 3 bases and J by 3 bases, with 9 bases between. CDR3 length: 14 amino acids. Germline values: CDR1 MGHRA, CDR2 YSYEKL. The CDR3 bases are TGCGCCAGCAGCCACCAGGGGGGCAAAAACATTCAGTACTTC. Amino acids: CASSHQGGKNIQYF.

There are a few counts of this clone. V gene TRBV7-9 combines with J gene TRBJ2-1, with 10 bases lining up with TRBD2. This CDR3 is 16 amino acids long. The trim removed 4 bases at V and 9 bases at J, leaving 12 bases unmatched. The germline gives CDR1 SEHNR, CDR2 FQNEAQ (reference sequence). The CDR3 sequence is CASSSGATSGPTEQFF. CDR3 nucleotides: TGTGCCAGCAGCTCAGGAGCGACTAGCGGGCCCACTGAGCAGTTCTTC.

V usage is TRBV5-1 and J usage is TRBJ2-7, with D perhaps matching TRBD1 (6 bases). V was trimmed by 4 bases and J by 0 bases, leaving 11 bases between them. Germline lookup yields CDR1 SGHRS and CDR2 YFSETQ. There are 14 residues in the CDR3. The CDR3 loop reads CASSEATGSYEQYF. The CDR3 coding sequence is TGCGCCAGCAGCGAGGCGACAGGCTCCTACGAGCAGTACTTC.

This sequence joins TRBV19 and TRBJ2-5; D unresolved. Between the trimmed V and J ends, which lost 3 bases and 2 bases, there was a span of 4 bases. The CDR3 sequence is 12 residues long. Germline V lookup: CDR1 LNHDA, CDR2 SQIVND (reference sequence). The CDR3 coding sequence is TGTGCCAGTAGTATTGAGCAAGAGACCCAGTACTTC. It translates to CASSIEQETQYF.

The chain employs TRBV4-2 and TRBJ2-1; 11 bases are a match to TRBD1. Looked up from germline, CDR1 is LGHNA and CDR2 is YNFKEQ. CDR3 length: 15 amino acids. With V trimmed by 2 bases and J by 5 bases, 2 bases remained unmatched. The CDR3 coding sequence is TGTGCCAGCAGCCAACTGGGACAGGGGGACAATGAGCAGTTCTTC. Translation gives CASSQLGQGDNEQFF.

V and J are TRBV5-1 and TRBJ2-1; TRBD2 might be the D (5 bases). V dropped 4 bases and J dropped 6 bases, with 11 bases sitting between them. The CDR3 is 13 residues long. Germline values: CDR1 SGHRS, CDR2 YFSETQ. CDR3 sequence: CASSADWINEQFF. The CDR3 DNA reads TGCGCCAGCAGCGCGGACTGGATCAATGAGCAGTTCTTC.

The chain links TRBV4-1 to TRBJ1-3, with TRBD1 as a possible D gene (5 bases). The CDR3 spans 17 residues. Germline CDR1 is MGHRA and CDR2 is YSYEKL. The V end lost 4 bases, the J end lost 0 bases, and 16 bases lay between the germline ends. The CDR3 nucleotides are TGCGCCAGCAGCCTTCTATTAGACAGACGCTCTGGAAACACCATATATTTT. Translated: CASSLLLDRRSGNTIYF.

J is TRBJ1-1 and V is TRBV21-1. TRBV21-1 is classified as a pseudogene. This CDR3 has 14 residues. The CDR3 nucleotides read TGTGCCAGCAGCAAAGCCCCGGGGGGGACTGAAGCTTTCTTT. It translates to CASSKAPGGTEAFF.

This chain links TRBV30 with TRBJ2-1, with D maybe TRBD2 (7 bases). Germline V gene lookup returns CDR1 GTSNPN and CDR2 SVGIG (reference sequence). V was trimmed by 2 bases and J by 10 bases, leaving 15 bases between them. CDR3 size: 13 residues. CDR3 amino acids: CAWSRGGIREQFF. The CDR3 DNA sequence: TGTGCCTGGAGTAGGGGGGGGATTAGGGAGCAGTTCTTC. Full variable domain (outside the CDR3, taken from reference TRBV30 and TRBJ2-1): SQTIHQWPATLVQPVGSPLSLECTVEGTSNPNLYWYRQAAGRGLQLLFYSVGIGQISSEVPQNLSASRPQDRQFILSSKKLLLSDSGFYLCAWSRGGIREQFFGPGTRLTVL.

This clone occurred a few times. The chain uses TRBV19 and TRBJ2-7; 7 positions agree with TRBD2. CDR3 size: 14 residues. The V segment lost 4 bases and the J segment 7 bases; nucleotides outside the gene matches: 10. Per germline, CDR1 LNHDA and CDR2 SQIVND (reference sequence). Here the CDR3 DNA reads TGTGCCAGTAGTACGGTACTAGCGAGGGGAGAGCAGTACTTC. Residues: CASSTVLARGEQYF.

This chain uses TRBV14 with TRBJ1-2, with TRBD1 identical over 9 bases. This CDR3 contains 16 residues. V was pared by 1 base and J by 8 bases, with 11 bases of the junction left unmatched. From germline, CDR1 is SGHDN and CDR2 FVKESK. CDR3 DNA sequence: TGTGCCAGCAGCCAAGCCGGGACAGGGAGGGTGTCCGGCTACACCTTC. The encoded protein is CASSQAGTGRVSGYTF.

A few counts support this clone. This chain uses TRBV10-3 with TRBJ2-7; 10 nucleotides agree with TRBD2. CDR1 is ENHRY and CDR2 is SYGVKD in the germline V gene. CDR3 length: 14 residues. The V segment lost 8 bases and the J segment 3 bases; nucleotides outside the gene matches: 7. The CDR3 region has the DNA TGTGCCATCGGTACTAGCGGGATAGTCTACGAGCAGTACTTC. As protein: CAIGTSGIVYEQYF.

The sample holds a few counts of this clone. The J gene is TRBJ2-1, the V gene TRBV29-1; a weak D match, TRBD1 (5 bases). V was clipped by 8 bases and J by 4 bases, with 15 bases between them. The germline CDR1 and CDR2 sequences are SQVTM and ANQGSEA. The CDR3 totals 13 residues. CDR3 sequence reads: CSLWGSAYNEQFF. In nucleotides, the CDR3 is TGCAGCCTCTGGGGCAGCGCGTACAATGAGCAGTTCTTC.

This clone occurred a few times. This chain connects TRBV18 to TRBJ2-5; 8 bases align to TRBD1. Losses at the gene ends were 3 bases for V and 4 bases for J; bases not matched to a gene: 1. This CDR3 spans 13 amino acids. CDR1 and CDR2 (germline): KGHSH, LQKENI. The CDR3 sequence: CASSPGTGETQYF. The CDR3 DNA reads as TGTGCCAGCTCACCCGGGACAGGAGAGACCCAGTACTTC.

This clone was found a few times. The rearrangement links TRBV29-1 to TRBJ2-3, with 7 nucleotides matching TRBD2. CDR1 is SQVTM and CDR2 is ANQGSEA in the germline V gene. The CDR3 covers 14 residues. V lost 8 bases and J lost 5; bases outside the gene matches: 13. The CDR3: CSTEPGGGVDTQYF. The CDR3 coding sequence is TGCAGCACTGAGCCCGGGGGAGGGGTAGATACGCAGTATTTT.

This clone showed up just a few times. J is TRBJ1-1 and V is TRBV5-4; D remains ambiguous. The CDR3 sequence is 13 residues long. Germline loops: CDR1 SGHNT, CDR2 YYREEE (reference sequence). V lost 0 bases and J 0 bases, leaving 3 bases between the germline ends. The CDR3 region has the DNA TGTGCCAGCAGCTTGGATATGAACACTGAAGCTTTCTTT. It specifies CASSLDMNTEAFF.

There are a few counts of this clone. CDR3 loop: CASSRTSGFENEQFF. For the CDR3, the DNA is TGTGCCAGCAGCCGGACTAGCGGGTTTGAAAATGAGCAGTTCTTC. The V call is TRBV7-2, the J call TRBJ2-1; 11 bases fit TRBD2. V dropped 5 bases and J dropped 7; count of bases not matched to a gene: 7. Germline CDR1 SGHTA, CDR2 FQGNSA. The CDR3 totals 15 residues.

This clone was observed a handful of times. This rearrangement joins TRBV5-6 to TRBJ2-6; unclear D gene. The CDR3 totals 14 residues. Germline V lookup: CDR1 SGHDT, CDR2 YYEEEE. V was pared by 0 bases and J by 4 bases, with 5 bases between. This CDR3 is CASSLAPGANVLTF. CDR3 in DNA: TGTGCCAGCAGCTTGGCTCCCGGGGCCAACGTCCTGACTTTC.

The chain combines TRBV14 with TRBJ1-2, with D hard to call. The CDR3 consists of 13 residues. V gave up 6 bases and J gave up 4 bases, with 12 bases separating them. Germline lookup yields CDR1 SGHDN and CDR2 FVKESK. The CDR3 loop reads CASSRQVAYGYTF. The CDR3 coding sequence is TGTGCCAGCAGTCGGCAGGTGGCCTATGGCTACACCTTC.

Comments on this clone: A junction end diverges from the germline sequence, so it may reflect a read error. V gene TRBV7-7 combines with J gene TRBJ2-5, with TRBD2 matching 7 bases. CDR3 length equals 15 residues. Per the germline V gene, CDR1 is SSHAT and CDR2 is FNYEAQ (reference sequence). CDR3 nucleotide sequence: TGTGCTAGCAGCTTGGGAGGGAACCATTATCGGACCCAGTACTTC. It codes for CASSLGGNHYRTQYF.